A single sample gave rise to the 9 T cell receptor beta chains below, sequenced in a study of CD8 T cells in ankylosing spondylitis. Regarding the study as a whole: Among TCR beta sequences, a motif of under ten highly homologous variants appeared characteristic of ankylosing spondylitis blood.

TCRdb redid the calling of the 5' RACE reads with MiXCR, one entry per CDR3 protein. The table shows over 400,000 distinct CDR3 sequences, with roughly 26% occurring only once. Antigens of these TCRs are unknown. Sequencing was carried out using blood, either unsorted or a sorted T cell fraction (not recorded which). These receptors were obtained from a male donor with ankylosing spondylitis.

This clonotype was seen only a few times. The rearrangement joins TRBV20-1 to TRBJ2-3, with 7 nucleotides matching TRBD2. This CDR3 has 14 residues. The V segment lost 6 bases and the J segment 11 bases; nucleotides outside the gene matches: 17. Germline-derived CDR1 and CDR2 are DFQATT and SNEGSKA (reference sequence). CDR3 in amino acids: CSALRGGAGDVQYF. CDR3 DNA: TGCAGTGCCCTTCGGGGCGGTGCGGGAGATGTGCAGTATTTT.

This clonotype was observed a few times. The J gene is TRBJ1-1, the V gene TRBV24-1; D unresolved. The germline V and J ends were trimmed by 2 bases and 2 bases, with 11 bases remaining between them. Germline V lookup: CDR1 KGHDR, CDR2 SFDVKD. The CDR3 is 15 amino acids. DNA of the CDR3: TGTGCCACCAGTGATTCAGGAGGCCCTAACACTGAAGCTTTCTTT. This codes for CATSDSGGPNTEAFF.

The gene calls are TRBV3-1 and TRBJ2-7, with 11 bases matching TRBD2. CDR3 length equals 15 residues. V shed 6 bases, J shed 7 bases, and the junction held 11 bases outside the gene matches. Germline V CDR1 and CDR2: LGHDT, YNNKEL (reference sequence). CDR3: CASSRTSGSPREQYF. CDR3 in DNA: TGTGCCAGCAGTCGAACTAGCGGGAGTCCCAGGGAGCAGTACTTC.

This chain connects TRBV20-1 to TRBJ1-3; perhaps TRBD1 as D (5 bases). This CDR3 spans 14 amino acids. Trimming removed 0 bases from V and 3 bases from J, with 9 bases in between. CDR1 DFQATT and CDR2 SNEGSKA come from the germline V gene (reference sequence). CDR3 amino acids: CSAREPGFGNTIYF. CDR3 sequence (DNA): TGCAGTGCTAGAGAGCCAGGGTTTGGAAACACCATATATTTT.

This clonotype was detected only a few times. The chain links TRBV5-8 to TRBJ2-2; no firm D call. Germline V gene lookup returns CDR1 SGHTS and CDR2 YDEGEE. The V gene lost 0 bases and the J gene lost 3 bases, with 12 bases spanning the gap. This CDR3 has 16 amino acids. The CDR3 region is CASSLVWGSDTGELFF. CDR3 nucleotide sequence: TGTGCCAGCAGCTTGGTGTGGGGTTCGGACACCGGGGAGCTGTTTTTT.

This clonotype was detected a few times. The CDR3 region has the DNA TGCGCCAGCAGCTTGGAACTAACAGATACGCAGTATTTT. Its translation: CASSLELTDTQYF. The V call is TRBV5-1, the J call TRBJ2-3; no firm D call. V shed 0 bases and J shed 3 bases, with 5 bases lying between them. The germline gives CDR1 SGHRS, CDR2 YFSETQ. The CDR3 covers 13 residues.

This clonotype was detected only a few times. J is TRBJ2-7 and V is TRBV20-1; TRBD2 matches 10 bases. The CDR3 is 15 amino acids. Germline CDR1 and CDR2: DFQATT and SNEGSKA (reference sequence). V was clipped by 0 bases and J by 9 bases; unmatched bases: 11. The CDR3 reads CSARDYGRIAGGQYF. The CDR3 coding sequence is TGCAGTGCTAGAGATTACGGGCGAATAGCGGGAGGGCAGTACTTC.

V and J are TRBV6-2 or TRBV6-3 and TRBJ2-1; 9 bases map to TRBD2. The CDR3 runs 16 residues. Germline CDR1 and CDR2: MNHEY and SVGEGT. Trimming took 7 bases from V and 5 from J; bases not matched to a gene: 12. The CDR3 DNA is TGTGCCAGCACCGGGTTAGCGGGGGCCGGCCACAATGAGCAGTTCTTC. Residues: CASTGLAGAGHNEQFF.

This clonotype has just a few counts. The chain couples TRBV7-2 to TRBJ1-5; 8 bases line up with TRBD1. The CDR3 consists of 15 residues. Germline CDR1 SGHTA, CDR2 FQGNSA. V shed 5 bases and J 2 bases; nucleotides not matched to a gene: 5. This chain's CDR3 is CASSLDRAGNQPQHF. CDR3 bases: TGTGCCAGCAGCCTGGACAGGGCTGGCAATCAGCCCCAGCATTTT.